This T cell receptor beta chain is drawn from a study of type 1 and type 2 diabetes patients. The wider study: Donors were type 1 diabetes, type 2 diabetes, or nondiabetic controls.

The CDR3 length is 14 residues. J was trimmed by 7 bases and V by 5 bases; bases with no gene match: 5. Germline V lookup: CDR1 SGHAT, CDR2 FQNNGV. About this clonotype itself: No antigen is known for it.

PCR was run on genomic DNA. A primer set of 30 forward and 13 reverse primers amplified the CDR3. TCRdb processed the multiplex PCR reads anew with MiXCR; each CDR3 protein has one entry. The profile covers around 300,000 distinct CDR3 sequences, with roughly 48% appearing a single time and approximately 15% taken by the ten largest. Each diabetic donor fulfilled classification criteria for either type 1 or type 2. Roughly 10 milliliters of peripheral blood were collected from each participant. Study findings and constraints: Type 2 diabetes repertoires were more diverse than type 1 diabetes repertoires.

Sequences were obtained from peripheral blood mononuclear cells (PBMCs). The source of this sequence is a man between 18 and 29 years old with type 2 diabetes. The chain uses TRBV11-2 and TRBJ1-6, with 7 nucleotides matching TRBD1. The CDR3 nucleotides are TGTGCCAGCAGCCGACAGGGTTTGAATTCACCCCTCCACTTT. It translates to CASSRQGLNSPLHF. Variable domain in full (rest from reference TRBV11-2 and TRBJ1-6): EAGVAQSPRYKIIEKRQSVAFWCNPISGHATLYWYQQILGQGPKLLIQFQNNGVVDDSQLPKDRFSAERLKGVDSTLKIQPAKLEDSAVYLCASSRQGLNSPLHFGNGTRLTVT.